This TCR beta chain was identified in a study of blood T cell repertoires in COVID-19. As originally analysed: The authors estimated nucleated cell counts from reference gene primer amplification. Assay: immunoSEQ multiplex PCR; the TCRdb copy retains only in-frame clones and omits some. V and J calls and clone size come straight from that table; D and trimming were deduced from the DNA. The sample yields hundreds of thousands of clones, roughly 90% seen once. Looked up from germline, CDR1 is LGHNA and CDR2 is YNFKEQ. V gave up 3 bases and J gave up 7 bases, with 13 bases separating them. This CDR3 has 13 residues. Participant reports of clinical history set cohort assignment. Exposed volunteers were people who met a COVID-19 case within 2 weeks before study entry.

The V gene is TRBV4-2, the J gene TRBJ2-7, with a tentative D call TRBD2 (6 bases). The clonotype was recovered from a woman aged 18-35 years who had been exposed to COVID-19. The sequenced material came from PBMCs or T cells enriched from blood (not recorded which). CDR3 bases: TGTGCCAGCAGCCACCGATCGGCGGGGGAGCAGTACTTC. As protein: CASSHRSAGEQYF.